A single count supports the clone carrying this TCR beta chain. Trimming removed 2 bases from V and 4 bases from J; junction bases left unmatched: 3. The CDR3 totals 16 residues. CDR1 and CDR2 (germline): SGHTA, FQGTGA. Method: immunoSEQ multiplex PCR; TCRdb's copy keeps in-frame clones and lacks some. Among 90,000 to 120,000 clones listed, roughly 80% were seen once. These data originate in a study of blood T cell repertoires in COVID-19. The chain uses TRBV7-3 and TRBJ2-5; 14 bases agree with TRBD2. The sample comprised peripheral blood. The TCR originated in a human donor in a cohort sampled during active COVID-19. The CDR3 region has the DNA TGTGCCAGCAGCTTATATGGACTAGCGGGAGGAGAGACCCAGTACTTC. Residues: CASSLYGLAGGETQYF.